Shown below are 18 T cell receptor beta chains from a single sample sequenced in a study of T cells after posttransplantation cyclophosphamide. A marrow graft followed busulfan-fludarabine conditioning, with cyclophosphamide on days +3 and +4. Repertoires were generated with immunoSEQ multiplex PCR, while TCRdb's copy carries only in-frame clones and drops some. This sample has more than 5,500 clones, with roughly four fifths found just once. The sample in question was PBMCs, obtained after allogeneic stem cell transplant with posttransplant cyclophosphamide. Source of these receptors: a female patient aged 45 to 65 who received an allogeneic stem cell transplant from a related donor, was CMV-positive, and had no GVHD. A subset of T cells may come from the graft donor.

V usage is TRBV29-1 and J usage is TRBJ1-6; D uncertain. V was shortened by 4 bases and J by 1 base, with 5 bases between the two germline ends. CDR3 length: 13 amino acids. Looked up from germline, CDR1 is SQVTM and CDR2 is ANQGSEA. The CDR3 loop is CSVAQSYNSPLHF. For the CDR3, the DNA is TGCAGCGTTGCCCAGTCCTATAATTCACCCCTCCACTTT.

V gene TRBV4-1 combines with J gene TRBJ1-1; 7 nucleotides match TRBD1. V lost 0 bases, J lost 3 bases, and 4 bases stayed unmatched. The CDR3 length is 15 residues. Germline CDR1 is MGHRA and CDR2 is YSYEKL. The CDR3, as DNA: TGCGCCAGCAGCCAAGAAGGGGGCCGGGACACTGAAGCTTTCTTT. Protein product: CASSQEGGRDTEAFF.

The CDR3 bases are TGTGCCAGCTCCGCGAGGGCAACGGTTGATTCACCCCTCCACTTT. This codes for CASSARATVDSPLHF. The chain uses TRBV18 and TRBJ1-6; D is undetermined. V was cut by 6 bases and J by 8 bases, with 17 bases left in between. This CDR3 contains 15 residues. The germline V gene has CDR1 KGHSH and CDR2 LQKENI.

The J gene is TRBJ2-2, the V gene TRBV5-4, with D maybe TRBD1 (5 bases). V lost 2 bases and J lost 6, with 11 bases in between. CDR3 length: 14 amino acids. Germline V lookup: CDR1 SGHNT, CDR2 YYREEE (reference sequence). CDR3 loop: CASSFDQGSGELFF. CDR3 nucleotide sequence: TGTGCCAGCAGCTTTGACCAGGGCTCCGGGGAGCTGTTTTTT.

The chain employs TRBV5-4 and TRBJ2-3, with TRBD2 identical over 8 bases. The CDR3 extends over 14 amino acids. V was pared by 7 bases and J by 3 bases, with 7 bases of the junction left unmatched. Per the germline V gene, CDR1 is SGHNT and CDR2 is YYREEE (reference sequence). In nucleotides, the CDR3 is TGTGCCAGCCGACTAGCGAGGGGAACAGATACGCAGTATTTT. Protein product: CASRLARGTDTQYF. Full variable domain (rest looked up from reference TRBV5-4 and TRBJ2-3): ETGVTQSPTHLIKTRGQQVTLRCSSQSGHNTVSWYQQALGQGPQFIFQYYREEENGRGNFPPRFSGLQFPNYSSELNVNALELDDSALYLCASRLARGTDTQYFGPGTRLTVL.

The chain links TRBV5-5 to TRBJ1-4; D is unclear. This CDR3 has 15 residues. The V gene lost 7 bases and the J gene lost 0 bases, with 13 bases spanning the gap. The V gene's germline CDR1 is SGHKS and CDR2 YYEKEE (reference sequence). Here the CDR3 reads CASLRGSATNEKLFF. The CDR3 DNA reads TGTGCCAGCTTACGCGGGAGCGCAACTAATGAAAAACTGTTTTTT.

The V gene is TRBV5-1, the J gene TRBJ1-3, with D tentatively TRBD1 (6 bases). The CDR3 contains 14 residues. From germline, CDR1 is SGHRS and CDR2 YFSETQ. Between the trimmed V and J ends, which lost 3 bases and 2 bases, there was a span of 9 bases. CDR3 DNA: TGCGCCAGCAGCTCATCAGGGGCTGGAAACACCATATATTTT. Translation: CASSSSGAGNTIYF. The variable domain in full, with the rest retrieved from reference TRBV5-1 and TRBJ1-3, is KAGVTQTPRYLIKTRGQQVTLSCSPISGHRSVSWYQQTPGQGLQFLFEYFSETQRNKGNFPGRFSGRQFSNSRSEMNVSTLELGDSALYLCASSSSGAGNTIYFGEGSWLTVV.

V is TRBV6-5 and J is TRBJ2-7; D perhaps matches TRBD1 (5 bases). The CDR3 extends over 14 amino acids. Germline CDR1 MNHEY, CDR2 SVGAGI. Trimming left V 6 bases short and J 2 bases short, with 14 bases between. Written as DNA, the CDR3 is TGTGCCAGCAGCTTTCGTCCGGACACCTACGAGCAGTACTTC. It specifies CASSFRPDTYEQYF.

The genes are TRBV4-2 and TRBJ2-7; a weak D match, TRBD2 (6 bases). V was pared by 0 bases and J by 0 bases, with 12 bases between. This CDR3 comprises 16 residues. The germline gives CDR1 LGHNA, CDR2 YNFKEQ. The CDR3 region is CASSQEGGMSSYEQYF. CDR3 nucleotides: TGTGCCAGCAGCCAAGAGGGGGGAATGTCCTCCTACGAGCAGTACTTC.

The CDR3 loop is CASSESLTGNGYTF. The CDR3 DNA follows: TGCGCCAGCAGTGAGTCCCTGACAGGGAACGGCTACACCTTC. The J gene is TRBJ1-2, the V gene TRBV10-1, with 7 bases fitting TRBD1. Germline trimming cut 0 bases from V and 8 bases from J; bases unmatched to any gene: 6. Germline CDR1 reads WNHNN; CDR2 reads SYGVQD (reference sequence). The CDR3 covers 14 residues.

This chain uses TRBV27 with TRBJ2-7; D not certain. The CDR3 is made up of 16 amino acids. CDR1 MNHEY and CDR2 SMNVEV come from the germline V gene (reference sequence). V was trimmed by 7 bases and J by 2 bases, leaving 21 bases between them. The CDR3 reads CASTPFGSSQTYEQYF. The CDR3 region has the DNA TGTGCCAGCACTCCTTTCGGGTCATCCCAGACCTACGAGCAGTACTTC.

This clone was seen a few times. The chain has TRBV5-1 and TRBJ2-1, with 8 bases lining up with TRBD2. Germline V CDR1 and CDR2: SGHRS, YFSETQ. V lost 0 bases and J lost 7; bases outside the gene matches: 9. The CDR3 has 16 amino acids. The CDR3 DNA reads TGCGCCAGCAGCTTGGGGATAGCGGGGCCCTTTAATGAGCAGTTCTTC. Its translation is CASSLGIAGPFNEQFF.

A word on this clone: Its ends do not fully match the called genes, so a read error is possible. Other nucleotide sequences from this sample produce the same CDR3. This chain connects TRBV4-1 to TRBJ1-6, with a possible D match to TRBD1 (5 bases). This CDR3 is built from 17 residues. The germline V gene has CDR1 MGHRA and CDR2 YSYEKL. CDR3 loop: CASSSTSGGGYNSPLHF. The CDR3 DNA sequence: TGCGCCAGCAGCTCAACTTCGGGGGGAGGATATAATTCCCCCCTCCACTTT.

The chain carries TRBV2 and TRBJ2-3; 10 nucleotides line up with TRBD1. Unmatched junction bases numbered 5, after V lost 9 bases and J lost 5 bases. The CDR3 contains 13 residues. Germline CDR1 reads SNHLY; CDR2 reads FYNNEI. CDR3 sequence: CARRQGAGDTQYF. The CDR3 bases are TGTGCCAGACGACAGGGGGCTGGAGATACGCAGTATTTT.

V and J are TRBV13 and TRBJ2-7, with 7 bases that match TRBD1. CDR3 length: 13 amino acids. Per the germline V gene, CDR1 is PRHDT and CDR2 is FYEKMQ (reference sequence). V lost 5 bases and J lost 2; bases outside the gene matches: 3. CDR3 protein: CASSRGQTYEQYF. CDR3 DNA sequence: TGTGCCAGCAGCCGGGGACAGACCTACGAGCAGTACTTC. The complete variable domain, with remaining parts taken from reference TRBV13 and TRBJ2-7, reads AAGVIQSPRHLIKEKRETATLKCYPIPRHDTVYWYQQGPGQDPQFLISFYEKMQSDKGSIPDRFSAQQFSDYHSELNMSSLELGDSALYFCASSRGQTYEQYFGPGTRLTVT.

The chain carries TRBV30 and TRBJ2-2, with 8 bases identical to TRBD1. Unmatched junction bases numbered 0, after V lost 0 bases and J lost 3 bases. Germline V gene sequence: CDR1 GTSNPN, CDR2 SVGIG (reference sequence). This CDR3 is built from 14 residues. CDR3 DNA: TGTGCCTGGAGTGTGACAGGGGACACCGGGGAGCTGTTTTTT. Translating it yields CAWSVTGDTGELFF.

The table lists this clone with a few counts. The chain combines TRBV19 with TRBJ1-1; D remains unclear. This CDR3 spans 12 amino acids. Germline CDR1 is LNHDA and CDR2 is SQIVND (reference sequence). V dropped 7 bases and J dropped 1 base, with 7 bases sitting between them. The CDR3 DNA follows: TGTGCCAGTAAACACCAGAACACTGAAGCTTTCTTT. Amino acids: CASKHQNTEAFF.

The CDR3 DNA sequence: TGCGCCAGCAGTCAATCGCCGGGACAGGGTGTAAACACCATATATTTT. This encodes CASSQSPGQGVNTIYF. The rearrangement uses TRBV23-1 and TRBJ1-3, with 9 bases aligning to TRBD1. TRBV23-1 is given ORF status, its function remaining uncertain. Trimming took 0 bases from V and 6 from J; bases not matched to a gene: 6. The CDR3 totals 16 residues.